This TCR beta chain is drawn from a study of siplizumab effects on memory and regulatory T cells. Study observations and caveats: The average Treg-derived proportion among mappable alloreactive CD4+ clones was about 70% with siplizumab versus under 35% in controls. Memory cells seemed less diverse than naive T cells, which seemed major alloresponse contributors.

Notes on this clone: Its antigen is not known.

About 1.1 x 10^5 TCR templates were measured in each sample. Generated by immunoSEQ multiplex PCR, the TCRdb table keeps only in-frame clones and is missing some. The sample records about 100,000 clones, about 94% being singletons. This TCR derives from a human donor in good health. The material sequenced was non-Treg CD4+ T cells sorted from blood.

The CDR3 is CASSQPPGRSLVVEAFF. CDR3 sequence (DNA): TGTGCCAGCTCACAGCCGCCAGGGAGGTCATTAGTGGTTGAAGCTTTCTTT. This chain links TRBV18 with TRBJ1-1; D is possibly TRBD1 (5 bases). CDR1 and CDR2 (germline): KGHSH, LQKENI. V dropped 4 bases and J dropped 7 bases, with 25 bases sitting between them. The CDR3 covers 17 residues.